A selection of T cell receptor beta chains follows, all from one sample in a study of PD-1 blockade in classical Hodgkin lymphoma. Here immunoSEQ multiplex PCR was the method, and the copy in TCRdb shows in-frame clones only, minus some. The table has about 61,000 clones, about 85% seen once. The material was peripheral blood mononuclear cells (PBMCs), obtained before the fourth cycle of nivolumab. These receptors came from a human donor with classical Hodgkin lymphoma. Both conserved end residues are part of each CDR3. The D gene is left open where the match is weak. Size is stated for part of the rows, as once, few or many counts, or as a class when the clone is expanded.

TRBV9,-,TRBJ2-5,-,CASSPRGVRETQYF,TGTGCCAGCAGCCCGCGCGGGGTGCGGGAGACCCAGTACTTC
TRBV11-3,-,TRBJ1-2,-,CASSLRRGWVLNGYTF,TGTGCCAGCAGCTTAAGAAGGGGGTGGGTGCTTAATGGCTACACCTTC
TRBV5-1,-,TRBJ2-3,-,CASSGTSTDTQYF,TGCGCCAGCAGCGGGACTAGCACAGATACGCAGTATTTT
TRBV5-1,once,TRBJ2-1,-,CASSLISQGPHNEQFF,TGCGCCAGCAGCTTAATTTCACAGGGCCCCCACAATGAGCAGTTCTTC
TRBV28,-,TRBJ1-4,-,CASSLNSQGYEKLFF,TGTGCCAGCAGTTTAAACAGCCAAGGGTATGAAAAACTGTTTTTT
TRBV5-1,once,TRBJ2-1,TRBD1,CASRGQGFANEQFF,TGCGCCAGCCGGGGACAGGGGTTCGCCAATGAGCAGTTCTTC
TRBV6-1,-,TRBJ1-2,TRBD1,CASQGQGAGDF,TGTGCCAGCCAGGGACAGGGCGCTGGAGATTTC
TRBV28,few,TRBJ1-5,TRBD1,CASSATLGQVGFQPQHF,TGTGCCAGCAGCGCAACTCTTGGACAGGTGGGGTTCCAGCCCCAGCATTTT
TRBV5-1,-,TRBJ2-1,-,CASSPSGAPNEQFF,TGCGCCAGCAGCCCCAGTGGGGCCCCCAATGAGCAGTTCTTC
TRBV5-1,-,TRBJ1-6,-,CASSLADLGNSPLHF,TGCGCCAGCAGCTTGGCTGATCTGGGGAATTCACCCCTCCACTTT
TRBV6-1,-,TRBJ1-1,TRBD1,CASSEQGEVTEAFF,TGTGCCAGCAGTGAGCAGGGGGAGGTCACTGAAGCTTTCTTT
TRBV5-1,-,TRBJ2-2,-,CASSIRDRNTGELFF,TGCGCCAGCAGCATCCGGGATCGGAACACCGGGGAGCTGTTTTTT
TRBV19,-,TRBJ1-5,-,CASLQGGQPQHF,TGTGCCAGCCTACAGGGCGGTCAGCCCCAGCATTTT
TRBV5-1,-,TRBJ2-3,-,CASSLDGLSTDTQYF,TGCGCCAGCAGCTTAGACGGATTAAGCACAGATACGCAGTATTTT
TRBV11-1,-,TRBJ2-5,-,CASSYDGGTQYF,TGTGCCAGCAGTTATGACGGGGGGACCCAGTACTTC
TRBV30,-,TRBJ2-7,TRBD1,CAWGQESYEQYF,TGTGCCTGGGGACAGGAATCCTACGAGCAGTACTTC
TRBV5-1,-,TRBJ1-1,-,CASRATSGEEAFF,TGCGCCAGCAGGGCAACCTCAGGGGAGGAAGCTTTCTTT
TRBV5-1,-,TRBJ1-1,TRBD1,CASTPGTGHTEAFF,TGCGCCAGCACCCCGGGGACAGGGCACACTGAAGCTTTCTTT
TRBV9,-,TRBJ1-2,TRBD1,CASSVSADRDYGYTF,TGTGCCAGCAGCGTATCCGCCGACAGGGACTATGGCTACACCTTC
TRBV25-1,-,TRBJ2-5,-,CASKESPTETQYF,TGTGCCAGCAAGGAGAGCCCTACGGAGACCCAGTACTTC
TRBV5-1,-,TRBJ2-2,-,CASSNFTGELFF,TGCGCCAGCAGCAACTTCACCGGGGAGCTGTTTTTT
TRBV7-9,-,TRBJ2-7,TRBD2,CASSQTLGLAGVPYEQYF,TGTGCCAGCAGCCAAACCCTCGGACTAGCGGGGGTTCCCTACGAGCAGTACTTC
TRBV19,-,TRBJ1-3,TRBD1,CASSIWTGDRNTIYF,TGTGCCAGTAGTATTTGGACAGGGGATCGCAACACCATATATTTT
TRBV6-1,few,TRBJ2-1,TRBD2,CASSEEAGGPNEQFF,TGTGCCAGCAGTGAAGAGGCGGGGGGTCCCAATGAGCAGTTCTTC
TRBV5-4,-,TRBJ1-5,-,CASSPEEKWFDQPQHF,TGTGCCAGCAGCCCGGAGGAGAAATGGTTCGATCAGCCCCAGCATTTT
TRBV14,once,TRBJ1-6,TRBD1,CASSRTGSSYNSPLHF,TGTGCCAGCAGCCGGACAGGGAGCTCCTATAATTCACCCCTCCACTTT
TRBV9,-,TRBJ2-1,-,CASSPRAGSIYNEQFF,TGTGCCAGCAGCCCTAGGGCAGGGTCGATATACAATGAGCAGTTCTTC
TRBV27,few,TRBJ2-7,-,CASSPRDGAYEQYF,TGTGCCAGCAGTCCACGGGACGGAGCCTACGAGCAGTACTTC
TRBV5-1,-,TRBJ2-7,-,CASSQDSPLFGEQYF,TGCGCCAGCAGCCAGGACAGCCCCCTGTTCGGCGAGCAGTACTTC